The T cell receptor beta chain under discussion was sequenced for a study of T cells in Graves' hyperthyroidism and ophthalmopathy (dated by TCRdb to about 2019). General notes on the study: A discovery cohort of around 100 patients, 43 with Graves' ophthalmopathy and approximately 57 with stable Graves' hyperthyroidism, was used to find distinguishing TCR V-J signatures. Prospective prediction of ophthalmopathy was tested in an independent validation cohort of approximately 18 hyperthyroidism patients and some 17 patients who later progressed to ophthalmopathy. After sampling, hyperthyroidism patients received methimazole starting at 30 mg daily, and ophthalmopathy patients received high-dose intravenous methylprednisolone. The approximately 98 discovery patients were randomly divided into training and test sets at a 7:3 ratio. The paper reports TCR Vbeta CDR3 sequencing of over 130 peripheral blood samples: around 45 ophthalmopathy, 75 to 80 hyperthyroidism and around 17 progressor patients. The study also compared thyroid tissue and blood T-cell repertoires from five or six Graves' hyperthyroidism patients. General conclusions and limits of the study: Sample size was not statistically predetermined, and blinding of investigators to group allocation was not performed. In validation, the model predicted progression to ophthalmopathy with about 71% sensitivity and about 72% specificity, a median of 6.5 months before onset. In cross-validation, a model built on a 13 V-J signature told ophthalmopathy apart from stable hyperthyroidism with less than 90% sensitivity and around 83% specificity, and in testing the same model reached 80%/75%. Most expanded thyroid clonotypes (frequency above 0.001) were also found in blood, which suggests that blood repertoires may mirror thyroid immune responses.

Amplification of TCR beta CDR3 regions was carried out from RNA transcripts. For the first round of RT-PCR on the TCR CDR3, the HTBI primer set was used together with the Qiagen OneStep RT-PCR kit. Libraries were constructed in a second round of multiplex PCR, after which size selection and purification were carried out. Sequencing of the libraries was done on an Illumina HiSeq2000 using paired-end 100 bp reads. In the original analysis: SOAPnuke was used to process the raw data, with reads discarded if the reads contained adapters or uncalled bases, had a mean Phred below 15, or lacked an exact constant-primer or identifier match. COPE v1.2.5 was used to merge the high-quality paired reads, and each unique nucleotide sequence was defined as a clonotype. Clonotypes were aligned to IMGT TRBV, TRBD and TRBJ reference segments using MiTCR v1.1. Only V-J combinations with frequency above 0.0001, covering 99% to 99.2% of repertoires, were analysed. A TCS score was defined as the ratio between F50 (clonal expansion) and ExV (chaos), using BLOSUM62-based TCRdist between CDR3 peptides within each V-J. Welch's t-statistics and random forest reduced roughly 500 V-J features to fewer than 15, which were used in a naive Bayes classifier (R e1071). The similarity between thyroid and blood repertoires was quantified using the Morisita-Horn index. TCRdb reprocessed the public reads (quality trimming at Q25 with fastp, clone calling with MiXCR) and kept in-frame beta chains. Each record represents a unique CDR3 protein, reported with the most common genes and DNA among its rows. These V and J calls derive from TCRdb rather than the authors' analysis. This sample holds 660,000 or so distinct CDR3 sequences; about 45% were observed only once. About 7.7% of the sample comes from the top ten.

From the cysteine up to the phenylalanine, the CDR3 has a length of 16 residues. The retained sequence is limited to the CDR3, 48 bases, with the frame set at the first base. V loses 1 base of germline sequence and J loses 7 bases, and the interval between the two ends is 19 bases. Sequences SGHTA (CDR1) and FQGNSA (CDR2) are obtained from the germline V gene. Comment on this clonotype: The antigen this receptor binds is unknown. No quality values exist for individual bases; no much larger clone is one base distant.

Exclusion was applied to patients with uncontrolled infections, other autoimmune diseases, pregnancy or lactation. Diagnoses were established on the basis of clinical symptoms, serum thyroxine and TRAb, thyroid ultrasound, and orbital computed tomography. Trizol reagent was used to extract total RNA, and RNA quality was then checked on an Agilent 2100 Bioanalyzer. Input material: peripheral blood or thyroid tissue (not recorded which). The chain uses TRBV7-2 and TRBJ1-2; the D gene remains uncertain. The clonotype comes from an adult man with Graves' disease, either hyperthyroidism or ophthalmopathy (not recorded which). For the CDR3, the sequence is CASSLDPRGLLGGYTF. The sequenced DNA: TGTGCCAGCAGCTTAGATCCCCGGGGTCTCCTTGGTGGCTACACCTTC.